The source of this T cell receptor (beta chain) is a study of early T cells in non-severe SARS-CoV-2 infection. In its sample, this clonotype was seen many times. Germline lookup yields CDR1 KGHSH and CDR2 LQKENI. J was trimmed by 7 bases and V by 6 bases; bases with no gene match: 6. The CDR3 contains 13 residues. TCRdb passed the 5' RACE reads through MiXCR, listing each CDR3 protein once. The data contain tens of thousands of distinct CDR3 sequences, 15% to 19% of them singletons. The V call is TRBV18, the J call TRBJ1-5, with 7 bases lining up with TRBD1. The specimen was whole blood. This TCR came from an adult who was a healthcare worker with PCR-confirmed SARS-CoV-2 infection or an uninfected control (not recorded which). In DNA, the CDR3 is TGTGCCAGCTCCCCGACAGGGACACAGCCCCAGCATTTT. It codes for CASSPTGTQPQHF.